The clone carrying this T cell receptor (beta chain) was recorded a few times. Its specificity is unknown. TCRdb reprocessed the RT-PCR reads with MiXCR, giving one entry per CDR3 protein. The data contain about 650,000 distinct CDR3 sequences, less than 20% of them singletons. These data come from a study of response to subunit inactivated influenza vaccine. V trimming: 5 bases; J trimming: 2 bases; junction bases outside the gene matches: 7. The CDR3 spans 16 residues. Findings and limits, study-wide: It was suggested by the authors that few new T cells are recruited by each seasonal influenza vaccination.

The chain joins TRBV12-3 or TRBV12-4 to TRBJ2-1, with 9 positions matching TRBD1. This clonotype was sampled from a man aged 45 to 65 who received an inactivated influenza vaccine. Sample: PBMCs from blood, taken about 12 days after vaccination. The CDR3 DNA reads as TGTGCCAGCAGTCTCAGGACAGGGGTAGCCTACAATGAGCAGTTCTTC. Amino acid sequence: CASSLRTGVAYNEQFF.